The clone carrying this TCR beta chain came up a few times. These data originate in a study of T-cell reconstitution after alpha-beta-depleted transplantation in children. Unique molecular identifiers tagged the TCRbeta library. TCRdb re-analysed the PCR reads in MiXCR, keeping a single row per CDR3 protein. The table records around 600,000 distinct CDR3 sequences, roughly a tenth of them present only once. The V and J ends lost 3 bases and 4 bases, in that order; junction bases with no gene match: 5. This CDR3 comprises 14 residues. Germline V gives CDR1 SQVTM, CDR2 ANQGSEA. The chain couples TRBV29-1 to TRBJ2-3; 9 bases agree with TRBD1. This TCR was sampled from a human donor who donated a stem cell graft to a child with acute myeloid leukemia. This sample comprised PBMCs from the stem cell graft donor, obtained from the stem cell graft. This CDR3 reads CSVDGTGPPDTQYF. In DNA form, the CDR3 reads TGCAGCGTTGACGGGACAGGGCCCCCAGATACGCAGTATTTT.